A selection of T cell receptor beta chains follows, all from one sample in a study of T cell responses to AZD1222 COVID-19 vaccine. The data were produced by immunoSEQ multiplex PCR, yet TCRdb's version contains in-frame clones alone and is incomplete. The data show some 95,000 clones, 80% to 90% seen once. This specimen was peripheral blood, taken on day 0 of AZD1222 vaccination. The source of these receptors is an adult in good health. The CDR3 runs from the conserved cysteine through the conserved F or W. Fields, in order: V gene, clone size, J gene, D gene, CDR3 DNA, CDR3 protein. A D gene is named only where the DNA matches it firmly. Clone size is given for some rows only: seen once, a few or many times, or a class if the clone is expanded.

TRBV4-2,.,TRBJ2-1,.,TGTGCCAGCAGCCAAGAGAGGACTATCAATGAGCAGTTCTTC,CASSQERTINEQFF
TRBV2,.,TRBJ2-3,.,TGTGCCAGCAGTGAAGGGGGGGATACGCAGTATTTT,CASSEGGDTQYF
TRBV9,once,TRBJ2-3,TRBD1,TGTGCCAGCAGCCAGGGGGTGGGTCTAGATACGCAGTATTTT,CASSQGVGLDTQYF
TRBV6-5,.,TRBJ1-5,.,TGTGCCAGCAGCCAGGGCAATAGCAATCAGCCCCAGCATTTT,CASSQGNSNQPQHF
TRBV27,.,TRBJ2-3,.,TGTGCCAGCAGTACCTCGGGACACAGCACAGATACGCAGTATTTT,CASSTSGHSTDTQYF
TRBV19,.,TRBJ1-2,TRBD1,TGTGCCAGTAGCCTACAGGGGCCGGCTAACTATGGCTACACCTTC,CASSLQGPANYGYTF
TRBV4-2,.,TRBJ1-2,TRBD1,TGTGCCAGCAGCCAAGTTGTTAGGACAGGGCCCTATGGCTACACCTTC,CASSQVVRTGPYGYTF
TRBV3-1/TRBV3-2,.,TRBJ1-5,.,TGTGCCAGCAGCCAATTCAATAAGGGGCAGCCCCAGCATTTT,CASSQFNKGQPQHF
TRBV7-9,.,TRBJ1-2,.,TGTGCCAGCAGCCAAGACCACGAAGGGACCTATGGCTACACCTTC,CASSQDHEGTYGYTF
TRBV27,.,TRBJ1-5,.,TGTGCCAGCAGTTTATCGGTCCGGAGCAATCAGCCCCAGCATTTT,CASSLSVRSNQPQHF
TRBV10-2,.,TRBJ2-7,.,TGCGCCAGCAGTGAGTCCCTAACGGGGGCCTACGAGCAGTACTTC,CASSESLTGAYEQYF
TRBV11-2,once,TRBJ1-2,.,TGTGCCAGCAGCCAAAATACAGCTAACTATGGCTACACCTTC,CASSQNTANYGYTF
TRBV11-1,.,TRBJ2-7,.,TGTGCCAGCGGGCAGGGGGGATTCTACGAGCAGTACTTC,CASGQGGFYEQYF
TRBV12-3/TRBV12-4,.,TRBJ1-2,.,TGTGCCAGCAGTTTGGGAGGGGCCCATGGCTACACCTTC,CASSLGGAHGYTF
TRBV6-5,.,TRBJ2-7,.,TGTGCCAGCAGTTACACCCGGTCCTTCGAGCAGTACTTC,CASSYTRSFEQYF
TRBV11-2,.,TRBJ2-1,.,TGTGCCAGCAGCTTTGCCCGAACAAATGAGCAGTTCTTC,CASSFARTNEQFF
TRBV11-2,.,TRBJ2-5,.,TGTGCCAGCAGCTCTTTGGAGACCCAGTACTTC,CASSSLETQYF
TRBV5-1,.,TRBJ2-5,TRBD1,TGCGCCAGCAGCTCGGGACAGTCCAAAGAGACCCAGTACTTC,CASSSGQSKETQYF
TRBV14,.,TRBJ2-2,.,TGTGCCAGCAGCCACGACTTGGCCGGGGAGCTGTTTTTT,CASSHDLAGELFF
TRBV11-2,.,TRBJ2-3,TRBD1,TGTGCCAGCAGCCACGGAGTCAGGGGGAGCGAAGATACGCAGTATTTT,CASSHGVRGSEDTQYF
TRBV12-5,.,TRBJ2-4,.,TGTGCTAGTGCCCGGGCGGCAGCCAAAAACATTCAGTACTTC,CASARAAAKNIQYF
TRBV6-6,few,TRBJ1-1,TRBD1,TGTGCCAGCCGCGAGGGGGCGGGGCAAATGAACACTGAAGCTTTCTTT,CASREGAGQMNTEAFF
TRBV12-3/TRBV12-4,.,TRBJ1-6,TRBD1,TGTGCCAGCGGACAGGGGCGCGACTCACCCCTCCACTTT,CASGQGRDSPLHF
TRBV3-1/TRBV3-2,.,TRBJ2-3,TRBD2,TGTGCCAGCAGCCGGGGGGGTTATACGGCGCAGTATTTT,CASSRGGYTAQYF
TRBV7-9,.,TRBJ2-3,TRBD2,TGTGCCAGCAGCTTACCGGGAGGGGCAGATACGCAGTATTTT,CASSLPGGADTQYF
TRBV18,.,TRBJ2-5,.,TGTGCCAGCTCACCTGTCCGGGTCGAGACCCAGTACTTC,CASSPVRVETQYF
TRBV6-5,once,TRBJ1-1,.,TGTGCCAGCAGTTCACCTCCGGGACAAAGGACTGAAGCTTTCTTT,CASSSPPGQRTEAFF
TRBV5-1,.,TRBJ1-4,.,TGCGCCAGCAGGCCCGAAGCAACTAATGAAAAACTGTTTTTT,CASRPEATNEKLFF
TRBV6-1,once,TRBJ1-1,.,TGTGCCAGCAGTGAGAACAGAAACACTGAAGCTTTCTTT,CASSENRNTEAFF
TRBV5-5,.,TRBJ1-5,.,TGTGCCAGCAGCATGGGGGTATTGGGCAATCAGCCCCAGCATTTT,CASSMGVLGNQPQHF
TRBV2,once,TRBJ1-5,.,TGTGCCAGCAGTCCACAGGCCGGCGGCAATCAGCCCCAGCATTTT,CASSPQAGGNQPQHF
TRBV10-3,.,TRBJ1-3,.,TGTGCCGCCGGGGGGGGCAGGGGCTCTGGAAACACCATATATTTT,CAAGGGRGSGNTIYF
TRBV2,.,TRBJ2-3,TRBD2,TGTGCCAGCAGTGCGGGGGGAAGCACAGATACGCAGTATTTT,CASSAGGSTDTQYF
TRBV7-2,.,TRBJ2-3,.,TGTGCCAGCAGCCTAACCGGGACTAGCACAGATACGCAGTATTTT,CASSLTGTSTDTQYF
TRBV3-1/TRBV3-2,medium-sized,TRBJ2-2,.,TGTGCCAGCAGCCGATTTTCGAACACCGGGGAGCTGTTTTTT,CASSRFSNTGELFF
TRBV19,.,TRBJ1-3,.,TGTGCCAGTAGCCCACAACCGGACAACTCTGGAAACACCATATATTTT,CASSPQPDNSGNTIYF
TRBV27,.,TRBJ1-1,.,TGTGCCAGCAGTTTCACAGGGACGGTCACTGAAGCTTTCTTT,CASSFTGTVTEAFF
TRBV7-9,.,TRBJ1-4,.,TGTGCCAGCAGCTTAGTCCAGGGTGAAAAACTGTTTTTT,CASSLVQGEKLFF
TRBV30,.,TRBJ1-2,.,TGTGCCTGGAGTGTTAGATTAAGAGACAGGCTATATAACTATGGCTACACCTTC,CAWSVRLRDRLYNYGYTF
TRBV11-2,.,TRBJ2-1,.,TGTGCCAGCGCTAGCGCCCAATACAATGAGCAGTTCTTC,CASASAQYNEQFF
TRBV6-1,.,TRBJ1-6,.,TGTGCCAGCAGTGAGGGGGCAGTGGGTTCACCCCTCCACTTT,CASSEGAVGSPLHF
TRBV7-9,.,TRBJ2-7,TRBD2,TGTGCCAGCAGGGACGGGGGGGCCCCCTTCGGCGAGCAGTACTTC,CASRDGGAPFGEQYF
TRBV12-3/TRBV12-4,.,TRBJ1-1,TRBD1,TGTGCCAGCAGTTGGACAGGGGGGACTGAAGCTTTCTTT,CASSWTGGTEAFF
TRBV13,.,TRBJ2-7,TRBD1,TGTGCCAGCAGCGCTCGGGACAGATCCTACGAGCAGTACTTC,CASSARDRSYEQYF